Presented here are 7 T cell receptor beta chains from one specimen sequenced in a study of blood T cell repertoires in COVID-19. Clones were sequenced by immunoSEQ multiplex PCR, and TCRdb holds only the in-frame ones, with some missing. Found here are under 300,000 clones, around 87% of them singletons; the top ten hold 3.6%. The sample comprised peripheral blood. Receptors originate from a man aged 18 to 30 with active or convalescent COVID-19.

CDR3 residues: CASSQERESLGGYTF. Here the CDR3 DNA reads TGTGCCAGCAGCCAAGAGCGGGAGAGTCTGGGTGGCTACACCTTC. J is TRBJ1-2 and V is TRBV3-1 (or the pseudogene TRBV3-2); D remains unclear. Trimming cost V 0 bases and J 7 bases, with 15 bases left between them. This CDR3 is built from 15 residues. Germline CDR1 and CDR2: LGHDT and YNNKEL (reference sequence).

V and J are TRBV30 and TRBJ2-7; D might be TRBD2 (6 bases). The CDR3 has 14 amino acids. V was clipped by 8 bases and J by 0 bases, with 17 bases between them. Looked up from germline, CDR1 is GTSNPN and CDR2 is SVGIG (reference sequence). CDR3: CAGVGGSSSYEQYF. The CDR3 nucleotides are TGTGCCGGGGTGGGGGGTAGTAGCTCCTACGAGCAGTACTTC.

The gene calls are TRBV9 and TRBJ1-5; TRBD1 might be the D (6 bases). V gave up 3 bases and J gave up 5 bases, with 9 bases separating them. CDR1 SGDLS and CDR2 YYNGEE come from the germline V gene. CDR3 length: 13 amino acids. CDR3 residues: CASSASGDQPQHF. The DNA for the CDR3 is TGTGCCAGCAGCGCGTCAGGGGATCAGCCCCAGCATTTT.

The chain recombines TRBV10-3 with TRBJ2-3, with 7 bases that match TRBD2. Trimming removed 8 bases from V and 4 bases from J; junction bases left unmatched: 9. There are 14 residues in the CDR3. The germline V gene has CDR1 ENHRY and CDR2 SYGVKD. CDR3 DNA: TGTGCCATCGGGCGGGAGCGGAGATCAGATACGCAGTATTTT. Protein product: CAIGRERRSDTQYF.

The V gene is TRBV24-1, the J gene TRBJ2-5, with D possibly matching TRBD1 (5 bases). The germline CDR1 and CDR2 sequences are KGHDR and SFDVKD. This CDR3 has 13 amino acids. The ends were cut back, 4 bases at V and 7 bases at J, with 12 bases in the middle. The CDR3 nucleotides read TGTGCCACCAGTGACCCCTCCCAGGGGACCCAGTACTTC. The encoded protein is CATSDPSQGTQYF.

This sequence joins TRBV3-1 (or the pseudogene TRBV3-2) and TRBJ1-2, with a weak D call TRBD1 (6 bases). The germline CDR1 and CDR2 sequences are LGHDT and YNNKEL (reference sequence). The V end lost 3 bases, the J end lost 2 bases, and 13 bases lay between the germline ends. CDR3 length: 15 amino acids. The CDR3: CASSHRDTRNYGYTF. The CDR3 DNA reads TGTGCCAGCAGCCACCGGGACACACGGAACTATGGCTACACCTTC.

This clone has just a few counts. The chain recombines TRBV5-4 with TRBJ1-1; a weak D match, TRBD1 (5 bases). CDR1 and CDR2 (germline): SGHNT, YYREEE (reference sequence). The CDR3 loop spans 15 amino acids. V lost 4 bases to trimming and J lost 6 bases, with 19 bases between them. The CDR3 is CASSPPLGGAPEAFF. The CDR3 bases are TGTGCCAGCAGCCCCCCTTTAGGAGGGGCCCCTGAAGCTTTCTTT. Full variable domain (rest looked up from reference TRBV5-4 and TRBJ1-1): ETGVTQSPTHLIKTRGQQVTLRCSSQSGHNTVSWYQQALGQGPQFIFQYYREEENGRGNFPPRFSGLQFPNYSSELNVNALELDDSALYLCASSPPLGGAPEAFFGQGTRLTVV.